Listed here are 19 T cell receptor beta chains from one sample, sequenced in a study of cytomegalovirus exposure and HLA in healthy donors. The PCR had 60 Vbeta and 13 Jbeta primers. Sequencing was performed with immunoSEQ multiplex PCR; in TCRdb, only in-frame clones are kept and a portion is missing. The table shows roughly 100,000 clones, with around 82% occurring only once. Sequences were obtained from PBMCs. The receptors were sampled from a woman between 40 and 50 years old in good health and CMV-seronegative.

The table lists this clone with a count of one. The chain links TRBV2 to TRBJ1-5; D gene ambiguous. Looked up from germline, CDR1 is SNHLY and CDR2 is FYNNEI. The length of the CDR3 is 12 residues. The ends were cut back, 7 bases at V and 5 bases at J, with 9 bases in the middle. CDR3 amino acids: CASKYDYQPQHF. The CDR3 DNA reads as TGTGCCAGCAAGTATGACTATCAGCCCCAGCATTTT.

The chain links TRBV28 to TRBJ2-3, with 11 bases aligning to TRBD2. This CDR3 spans 15 amino acids. CDR1 is MDHEN, CDR2 SYDVKM, per germline. V lost 5 bases and J lost 5; bases outside the gene matches: 6. The DNA of the CDR3 is TGTGCCAGCAGTCTAGCGGGAGGTGGGGGAGATACGCAGTATTTT. It translates to CASSLAGGGGDTQYF.

The chain has TRBV28 and TRBJ1-2; D remains unclear. The germline V gene has CDR1 MDHEN and CDR2 SYDVKM. The V gene lost 2 bases and the J gene lost 4 bases, with 8 bases spanning the gap. The CDR3 sequence is 13 residues long. CDR3 residues: CASSLQFFYGYTF. The CDR3 nucleotides read TGTGCCAGCAGTTTACAGTTTTTCTATGGCTACACCTTC.

The gene calls are TRBV5-4 and TRBJ2-5; tentatively, D is TRBD2 (6 bases). Germline CDR1 SGHNT, CDR2 YYREEE (reference sequence). Trimming removed 0 bases at V and 4 bases at J, with 10 bases between. The CDR3 is made up of 14 amino acids. The DNA for the CDR3 is TGTGCCAGCAGCTTGGAGATTAGCGGAGAGACCCAGTACTTC. It is translated as CASSLEISGETQYF.

The V and J genes are TRBV7-2 and TRBJ2-7; 9 bases fit TRBD1. CDR1 SGHTA and CDR2 FQGNSA come from the germline V gene. The CDR3 is 14 residues long. With V trimmed by 5 bases and J by 2 bases, 4 bases remained unmatched. The CDR3 loop is CASSQTGGPYEQYF. CDR3 coding DNA: TGTGCCAGCAGCCAGACAGGGGGGCCCTACGAGCAGTACTTC.

This clone has a single count. This chain joins TRBV28 and TRBJ2-4; perhaps TRBD2 as D (5 bases). Germline values: CDR1 MDHEN, CDR2 SYDVKM. Trimming removed 7 bases from V and 3 bases from J, with 10 bases in between. The CDR3 loop spans 13 amino acids. CDR3 in DNA: TGTGCCAGCATAGGAGGCGGCAAAAACATTCAGTACTTC. Translated, it gives CASIGGGKNIQYF.

This chain links TRBV13 with TRBJ2-5; D might be TRBD2 (6 bases). The CDR3 loop spans 15 amino acids. Germline V CDR1 and CDR2: PRHDT, FYEKMQ (reference sequence). Trimming pared 3 bases from V and 0 bases from J, leaving 11 bases between. This CDR3 reads CASSFATRNQETQYF. DNA of the CDR3: TGTGCCAGCAGCTTCGCGACTAGAAACCAAGAGACCCAGTACTTC.

The chain has TRBV28 and TRBJ1-1; TRBD1 aligns across 8 bases. V was clipped by 9 bases and J by 9 bases; unmatched bases: 9. Germline CDR1 reads MDHEN; CDR2 reads SYDVKM. The CDR3 has 12 amino acids. CDR3 DNA sequence: TGTGCCAGTTCAACCCGGACAGGGAAAGCTTTCTTT. Its translation is CASSTRTGKAFF.

This chain uses TRBV5-6 with TRBJ1-3; TRBD1 is a possible D gene (6 bases). Germline values: CDR1 SGHDT, CDR2 YYEEEE. Between the trimmed V and J ends, which lost 4 bases and 6 bases, there was a span of 17 bases. The CDR3 spans 15 residues. In DNA, the CDR3 is TGTGCCAGCAGCCTGCGAACAGGGAACGTAAACACCATATATTTT. Translation: CASSLRTGNVNTIYF.

The J gene is TRBJ1-4, the V gene TRBV30; a possible D gene is TRBD1 (6 bases). The CDR3 is 13 amino acids. The V gene's germline CDR1 is GTSNPN and CDR2 SVGIG (reference sequence). Trimming took off 4 bases at V and 8 bases at J, with 14 bases between the two ends. The CDR3 DNA reads as TGTGCCTGGATGACAGGAGGTCGCGAAAAACTGTTTTTT. As protein: CAWMTGGREKLFF.

The V call is TRBV28, the J call TRBJ1-2, with D possibly TRBD1 on 6 matching bases. The CDR3 sequence is 15 residues long. The V gene lost 2 bases and the J gene lost 5 bases, with 15 bases spanning the gap. Looked up from germline, CDR1 is MDHEN and CDR2 is SYDVKM. The CDR3 region has the DNA TGTGCCAGCAGTTTAGGGGCGGGGGCAATATATGGCTACACCTTC. Amino acid sequence: CASSLGAGAIYGYTF.

To note about this clone: Additional DNA sequences in this sample encode the identical CDR3. The chain recombines TRBV7-2 with TRBJ2-5, with 7 nucleotides matching TRBD1. In germline, CDR1 is SGHTA, CDR2 FQGNSA. The CDR3 is 14 amino acids. V shed 3 bases and J 5 bases; nucleotides not matched to a gene: 6. CDR3 amino acids: CASSFGRGWETQYF. CDR3 bases: TGTGCCAGCAGCTTTGGCAGGGGGTGGGAGACCCAGTACTTC.

The rearrangement joins TRBV21-1 to TRBJ2-3; the D call in the table, TRBD2, was not verified against the DNA. TRBV21-1 is annotated as a pseudogene. CDR3 length: 20 residues. The CDR3 DNA reads as TGTGCCAGCAGCAAAAGCCGACTAGCTCGGTCCTATCTGTTAACAGATACGCAGTATTTT. This codes for CASSKSRLARSYLLTDTQYF.

The CDR3 sequence is CSGLAGEGETQYF. Written as DNA, the CDR3 is TGCAGCGGTTTAGCGGGAGAGGGCGAGACCCAGTACTTC. The rearrangement uses TRBV29-1 and TRBJ2-5; 9 bases fit TRBD2. V dropped 7 bases and J dropped 5; count of bases not matched to a gene: 8. The CDR3 consists of 13 residues. The germline gives CDR1 SQVTM, CDR2 ANQGSEA. The full variable domain, with the rest looked up from reference TRBV29-1 and TRBJ2-5, is SAVISQKPSRDICQRGTSLTIQCQVDSQVTMMFWYRQQPGQSLTLIATANQGSEATYESGFVIDKFPISRPNLTFSTLTVSNMSPEDSSIYLCSGLAGEGETQYFGPGTRLLVL.

This clone has more than one count but fewer than ten. This chain links TRBV11-1 with TRBJ1-1; D ambiguous. Trimming removed 5 bases from V and 1 base from J, with 8 bases in between. Germline V gene data show CDR1 as SGHAT and CDR2 as FQDESV (reference sequence). This CDR3 contains 13 residues. This CDR3 is CASSLVSNTEAFF. The CDR3, as DNA: TGTGCCAGCAGCCTCGTTTCGAACACTGAAGCTTTCTTT.

The J gene is TRBJ1-1, the V gene TRBV28; D ambiguous. Looked up from germline, CDR1 is MDHEN and CDR2 is SYDVKM. V lost 6 bases to trimming and J lost 0 bases, with 14 bases between them. The CDR3 loop spans 15 amino acids. CDR3 region: CASRLMGSMNTEAFF. Here the CDR3 DNA reads TGTGCCAGCAGGCTGATGGGGAGTATGAACACTGAAGCTTTCTTT.

This sequence joins TRBV5-1 and TRBJ2-7, with a tentative D call TRBD1 (6 bases). Germline lookup yields CDR1 SGHRS and CDR2 YFSETQ. The CDR3 has 15 amino acids. V gave up 5 bases and J gave up 1 base, with 16 bases separating them. CDR3 DNA: TGCGCCAGCAGGGGAGTGGGGGCCAGGTCCTACGAGCAGTACTTC. Translated: CASRGVGARSYEQYF. Based on the CDR3 plus reference TRBV5-1 and TRBJ2-7, the full variable domain is KAGVTQTPRYLIKTRGQQVTLSCSPISGHRSVSWYQQTPGQGLQFLFEYFSETQRNKGNFPGRFSGRQFSNSRSEMNVSTLELGDSALYLCASRGVGARSYEQYFGPGTRLTVT.

The chain employs TRBV7-3 and TRBJ2-3, with 9 bases lining up with TRBD2. CDR1 is SGHTA and CDR2 is FQGTGA in the germline V gene. The CDR3 length is 16 residues. V gave up 5 bases and J gave up 1 base; unmatched junction bases: 7. The CDR3 here is CASSARLAVGTDTQYF. CDR3 in DNA: TGTGCCAGCAGCGCTAGACTAGCGGTAGGCACAGATACGCAGTATTTT.

The CDR3 here is CASSVQGGGSYEQYF. The CDR3 DNA reads as TGCGCCAGCAGTGTACAGGGGGGAGGCTCCTACGAGCAGTACTTC. The chain carries TRBV5-1 and TRBJ2-7; 8 bases align to TRBD1. J lost 0 bases, V lost 5 bases, and 7 bases had no gene match. CDR1 and CDR2 from the germline V gene are SGHRS and YFSETQ. The CDR3 contains 15 residues.